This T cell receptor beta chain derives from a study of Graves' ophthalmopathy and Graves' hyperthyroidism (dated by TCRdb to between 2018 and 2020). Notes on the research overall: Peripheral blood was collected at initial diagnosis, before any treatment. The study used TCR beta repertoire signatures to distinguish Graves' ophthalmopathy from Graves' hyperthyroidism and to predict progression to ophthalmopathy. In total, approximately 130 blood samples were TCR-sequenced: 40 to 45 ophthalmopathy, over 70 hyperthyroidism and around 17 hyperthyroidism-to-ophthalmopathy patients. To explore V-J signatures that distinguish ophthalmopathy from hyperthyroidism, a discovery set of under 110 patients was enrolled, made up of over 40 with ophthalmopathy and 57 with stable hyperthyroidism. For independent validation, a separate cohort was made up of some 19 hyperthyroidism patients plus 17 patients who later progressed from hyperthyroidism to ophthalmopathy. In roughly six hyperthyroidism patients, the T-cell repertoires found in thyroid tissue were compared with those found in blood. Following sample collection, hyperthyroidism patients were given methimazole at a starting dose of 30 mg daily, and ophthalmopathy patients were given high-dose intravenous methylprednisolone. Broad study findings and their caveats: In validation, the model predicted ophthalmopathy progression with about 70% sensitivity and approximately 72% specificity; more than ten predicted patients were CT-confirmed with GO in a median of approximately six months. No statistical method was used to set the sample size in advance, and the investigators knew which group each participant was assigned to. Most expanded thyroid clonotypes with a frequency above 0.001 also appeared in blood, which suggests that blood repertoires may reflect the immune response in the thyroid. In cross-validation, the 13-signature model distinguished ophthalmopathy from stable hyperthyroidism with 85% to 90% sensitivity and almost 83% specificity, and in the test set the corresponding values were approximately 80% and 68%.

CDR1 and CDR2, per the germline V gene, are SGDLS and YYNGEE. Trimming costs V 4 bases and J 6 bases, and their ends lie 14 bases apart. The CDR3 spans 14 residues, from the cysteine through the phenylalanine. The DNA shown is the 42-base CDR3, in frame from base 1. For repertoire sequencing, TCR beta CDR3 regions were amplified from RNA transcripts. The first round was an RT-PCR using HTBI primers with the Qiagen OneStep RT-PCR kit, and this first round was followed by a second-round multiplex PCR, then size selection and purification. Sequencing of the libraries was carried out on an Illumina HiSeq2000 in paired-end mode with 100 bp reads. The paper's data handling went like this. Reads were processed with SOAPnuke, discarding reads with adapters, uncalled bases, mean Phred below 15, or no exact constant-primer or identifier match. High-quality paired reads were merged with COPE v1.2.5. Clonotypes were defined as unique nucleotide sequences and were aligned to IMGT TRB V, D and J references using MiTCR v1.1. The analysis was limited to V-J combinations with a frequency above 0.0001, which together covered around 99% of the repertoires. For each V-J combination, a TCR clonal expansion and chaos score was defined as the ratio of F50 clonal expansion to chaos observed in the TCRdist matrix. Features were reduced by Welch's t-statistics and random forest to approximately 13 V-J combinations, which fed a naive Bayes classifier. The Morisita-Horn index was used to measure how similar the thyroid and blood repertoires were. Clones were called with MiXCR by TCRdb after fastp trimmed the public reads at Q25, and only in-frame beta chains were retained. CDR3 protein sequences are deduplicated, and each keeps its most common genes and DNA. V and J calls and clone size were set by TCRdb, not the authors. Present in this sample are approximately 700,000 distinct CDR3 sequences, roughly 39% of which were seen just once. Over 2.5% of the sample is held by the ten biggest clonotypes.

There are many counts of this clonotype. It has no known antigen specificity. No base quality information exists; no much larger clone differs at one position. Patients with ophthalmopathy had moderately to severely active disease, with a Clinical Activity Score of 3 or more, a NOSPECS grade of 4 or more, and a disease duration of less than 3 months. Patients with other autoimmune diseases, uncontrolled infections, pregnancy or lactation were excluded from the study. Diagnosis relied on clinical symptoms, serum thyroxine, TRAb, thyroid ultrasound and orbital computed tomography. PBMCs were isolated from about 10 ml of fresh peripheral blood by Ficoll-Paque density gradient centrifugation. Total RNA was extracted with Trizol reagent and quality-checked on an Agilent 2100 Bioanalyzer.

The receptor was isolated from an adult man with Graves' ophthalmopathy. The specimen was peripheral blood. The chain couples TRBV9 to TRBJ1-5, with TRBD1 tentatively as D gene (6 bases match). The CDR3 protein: CASSWGAEGQPQHF. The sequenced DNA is TGTGCCAGCAGCTGGGGGGCAGAGGGTCAGCCCCAGCATTTT.